Sequencing of this T cell receptor (beta chain) was carried out in a study of T cell repertoires in aging, cancer and after chemotherapy. Amplification of TCR beta used genomic DNA extracted from peripheral blood. Rearranged V-D-J TRB sequences were amplified with a mixed TRB-A/B primer pool. Each CDR3 protein is one row after TCRdb ran MiXCR on the multiplex PCR reads. In the table there are about 21,000 distinct CDR3 sequences, roughly two fifths of which are singletons. This CDR3 contains 13 residues. The germline V gene encodes CDR1 MNHEY and CDR2 SVGAGI. Trimming at V came to 5 bases and at J to 4 bases, leaving 2 bases not matched to a gene.

Sequenced input: blood. This chain uses TRBV6-5 with TRBJ1-3; TRBD1 agrees at 7 bases. The TCR comes from a human donor with a solid tumor. This chain's CDR3 is CASSRGQGNTIYF. CDR3 DNA sequence: TGTGCCAGCAGTAGGGGACAGGGAAACACCATATATTTT.